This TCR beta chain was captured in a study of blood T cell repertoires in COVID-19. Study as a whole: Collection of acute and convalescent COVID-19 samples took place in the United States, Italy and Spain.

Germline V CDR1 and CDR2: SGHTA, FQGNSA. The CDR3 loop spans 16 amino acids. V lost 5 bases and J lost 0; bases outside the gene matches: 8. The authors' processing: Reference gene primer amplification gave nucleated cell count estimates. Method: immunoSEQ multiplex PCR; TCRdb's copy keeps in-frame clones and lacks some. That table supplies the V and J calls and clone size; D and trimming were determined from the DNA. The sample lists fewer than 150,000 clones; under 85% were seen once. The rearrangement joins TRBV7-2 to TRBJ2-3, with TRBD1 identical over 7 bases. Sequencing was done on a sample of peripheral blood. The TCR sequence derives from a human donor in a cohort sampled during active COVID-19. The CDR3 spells CASSPAGTASTDTQYF. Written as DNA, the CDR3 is TGTGCCAGCAGCCCTGCTGGGACAGCTAGCACAGATACGCAGTATTTT.